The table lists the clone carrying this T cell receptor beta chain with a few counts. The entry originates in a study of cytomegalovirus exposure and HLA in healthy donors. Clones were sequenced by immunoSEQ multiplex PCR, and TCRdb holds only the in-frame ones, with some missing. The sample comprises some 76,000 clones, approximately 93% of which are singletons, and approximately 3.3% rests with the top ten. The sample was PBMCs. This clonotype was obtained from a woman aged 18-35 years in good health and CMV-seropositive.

CDR3 nucleotide sequence: TGCGCCAGCAGCCAAGGGACAGGGAGAAATGGCTACACCTTC. Its protein is CASSQGTGRNGYTF. The genes are TRBV4-1 and TRBJ1-2; TRBD1 matches at 8 bases. Germline CDR1 is MGHRA and CDR2 is YSYEKL. V shed 1 base, J shed 6 bases, and the junction held 4 bases outside the gene matches. The CDR3 has 14 amino acids.